Following are 5 T cell receptor beta chains from one sample sequenced in a study of PD-L1 blockade in urothelial cancer. Sequencing was performed with immunoSEQ multiplex PCR; in TCRdb, only in-frame clones are kept and a portion is missing. The data show about 95,000 clones, over 75% seen once. Time point denoted: pretreatment peripheral blood. This specimen consisted of PBMCs, obtained around atezolizumab (anti-PD-L1) treatment. The receptors were gathered from a man aged 60-69 years with urothelial cancer.

The chain is built from TRBV4-1 and TRBJ1-4, with D possibly TRBD1 on 5 matching bases. In germline, CDR1 is MGHRA, CDR2 YSYEKL. Between the trimmed V and J ends, which lost 4 bases and 5 bases, there was a span of 11 bases. The CDR3 is made up of 14 amino acids. The CDR3 sequence is CASSLQGQNEKLFF. DNA for the CDR3: TGCGCCAGCAGCCTTCAGGGTCAAAATGAAAAACTGTTTTTT.

The chain links TRBV7-9 to TRBJ1-1; 8 bases line up with TRBD1. Germline V gene sequence: CDR1 SEHNR, CDR2 FQNEAQ (reference sequence). V dropped 7 bases and J dropped 4; count of bases not matched to a gene: 5. The CDR3 spans 13 residues. CDR3 in amino acids: CASNRGVSTEAFF. CDR3 sequence (DNA): TGTGCCAGCAACAGGGGGGTTAGCACTGAAGCTTTCTTT. The full variable domain, its missing parts supplied by reference TRBV7-9 and TRBJ1-1, is DTGVSQNPRHKITKRGQNVTFRCDPISEHNRLYWYRQTLGQGPEFLTYFQNEAQLEKSRLLSDRFSAERPKGSFSTLEIQRTEQGDSAMYLCASNRGVSTEAFFGQGTRLTVV.

This sequence joins TRBV7-6 and TRBJ2-7, with D unresolved. This CDR3 is 11 amino acids long. Trimming left V 5 bases short and J 2 bases short, with 4 bases between. Germline CDR1 and CDR2: SGHVS and FNYEAQ. CDR3 region: CASSSTYEQYF. CDR3 sequence (DNA): TGTGCCAGCAGCAGCACCTACGAGCAGTACTTC. Supplemented by reference TRBV7-6 and TRBJ2-7, the full variable domain reads GAGVSQSPRYKVTKRGQDVALRCDPISGHVSLYWYRQALGQGPEFLTYFNYEAQQDKSGLPNDRFSAERPEGSISTLTIQRTEQRDSAMYRCASSSTYEQYFGPGTRLTVT.

V usage is TRBV4-2 and J usage is TRBJ1-5, with a possible D match to TRBD1 (6 bases). Germline V lookup: CDR1 LGHNA, CDR2 YNFKEQ. The V end lost 1 base, the J end lost 1 base, and 8 bases lay between the germline ends. The CDR3 runs to 15 residues. The DNA for the CDR3 is TGTGCCAGCAGCCAAGGGCAGGGGAGCAATCAGCCCCAGCATTTT. This translates into CASSQGQGSNQPQHF.

J is TRBJ1-1 and V is TRBV11-3, with no clear D. This CDR3 is built from 16 residues. CDR1 and CDR2 from the germline V gene are SGHNT and YENEEA. V lost 1 base to trimming and J lost 2 bases, with 14 bases between them. The CDR3 DNA sequence: TGTGCCAGCAGCTTAGGGCCCCAACACCGTAACACTGAAGCTTTCTTT. It specifies CASSLGPQHRNTEAFF.